The 11 T cell receptor beta chains below were found in one sample sequenced in a study of neurological immune-mediated disorders. From the 5' RACE reads, TCRdb called clonotypes with MiXCR, one entry per CDR3 protein. This table has some 66,000 distinct CDR3 sequences, under 5% appearing once. Sequencing was performed on PBMCs. The source of these receptors is a man in his fifties or sixties with multiple sclerosis.

This clonotype was recorded many times. The chain's CDR3 is CASAWAHGSYEQYV. The CDR3 DNA follows: TGTGCCAGCGCCTGGGCCCACGGCTCCTACGAGCAGTACGTC. The J gene is TRBJ2-7, the V gene TRBV5-5; D unresolved. Trimming cost V 7 bases and J 0 bases, with 14 bases left between them. This CDR3 spans 14 amino acids. The germline V gene has CDR1 SGHKS and CDR2 YYEKEE (reference sequence).

This clonotype was seen many times. The chain has TRBV6-5 and TRBJ2-1; D gene ambiguous. Trimming removed 6 bases from V and 5 bases from J, with 14 bases in between. Per germline, CDR1 MNHEY and CDR2 SVGAGI. The CDR3 has 14 residues. The CDR3 here is CASRPTGRNNEQFF. CDR3 nucleotide sequence: TGTGCCAGCAGACCTACCGGACGGAACAATGAGCAGTTCTTC.

This clonotype was seen ten or more times. The rearrangement links TRBV3-1 to TRBJ2-7; D ambiguous. Germline V gene sequence: CDR1 LGHDT, CDR2 YNNKEL (reference sequence). The CDR3 spans 15 residues. With 2 bases removed from V and 0 bases from J, the gap between germline ends came to 11 bases. The CDR3 is CASSQRVTNSYEQYF. The CDR3 DNA reads as TGTGCCAGCAGCCAAAGAGTAACCAACTCCTACGAGCAGTACTTC.

This clonotype occurred many times. V and J are TRBV20-1 and TRBJ2-3, with D possibly TRBD2 on 6 matching bases. V lost 7 bases and J 6 bases, leaving 17 bases between the germline ends. In germline, CDR1 is DFQATT, CDR2 SNEGSKA (reference sequence). The CDR3 length is 13 residues. CDR3 sequence (DNA): TGCAGTGAGGTGGCTAGCGATAGCGATACGCAGTATTTT. The encoded protein is CSEVASDSDTQYF.

This clonotype was seen repeatedly, ten times or more. CDR3 nucleotides: TGTGCCAGCAGCTTAATAGAGTCAAGGCCAGCAAGCACAGATACGCAGTATTTT. It translates to CASSLIESRPASTDTQYF. The genes are TRBV7-6 and TRBJ2-3; no clear D. The CDR3 is 18 residues long. Trimming left V 2 bases short and J 0 bases short, with 18 bases between. Germline V gives CDR1 SGHVS, CDR2 FNYEAQ.

There are many counts of this clonotype. The chain employs TRBV11-2 and TRBJ2-2; the match to TRBD2 covers 7 bases. In germline, CDR1 is SGHAT, CDR2 FQNNGV. The CDR3 has 17 amino acids. Losses at the gene ends were 1 base for V and 1 base for J; bases not matched to a gene: 6. The CDR3 loop is CASSLGSSGVNTGELFF. Written as DNA, the CDR3 is TGTGCCAGCAGCTTAGGGTCCAGCGGGGTGAACACCGGGGAGCTGTTTTTT. The full variable domain, rest sourced from reference TRBV11-2 and TRBJ2-2, is EAGVAQSPRYKIIEKRQSVAFWCNPISGHATLYWYQQILGQGPKLLIQFQNNGVVDDSQLPKDRFSAERLKGVDSTLKIQPAKLEDSAVYLCASSLGSSGVNTGELFFGEGSRLTVL.

J is TRBJ2-1 and V is TRBV5-1; D might be TRBD2 (5 bases). The V gene's germline CDR1 is SGHRS and CDR2 YFSETQ. The length of the CDR3 is 15 residues. Trimming removed 1 base from V and 5 bases from J, with 13 bases in between. DNA of the CDR3: TGCGCCAGCAGCTTGATAACTAGAGGTAACAATGAGCAGTTCTTC. It codes for CASSLITRGNNEQFF.

This chain links TRBV7-2 with TRBJ2-4; 7 bases are a match to TRBD2. From germline, CDR1 is SGHTA and CDR2 FQGNSA. The CDR3 is 16 residues long. The V gene end was trimmed by 1 base and the J gene end by 7 bases; junction bases not matched to a gene: 10. CDR3 region: CASSLGVGLRRNIQYF. CDR3 bases: TGTGCCAGCAGCTTAGGGGTGGGACTAAGAAGGAACATTCAGTACTTC.

This clonotype was observed at least ten times. The rearrangement joins TRBV11-2 to TRBJ1-5, with D possibly matching TRBD1 (5 bases). CDR1 is SGHAT, CDR2 FQNNGV, per germline. The CDR3 consists of 15 residues. Deletions cut 4 bases from V and 0 bases from J, with 10 bases between. The CDR3 is CASSWGTGSNQPQHF. CDR3 sequence (DNA): TGTGCCAGCAGCTGGGGGACGGGTAGCAATCAGCCCCAGCATTTT.

Ten or more counts support this clonotype. Mismatch with germline at one junction end may stem from a read error. V and J are TRBV6-2 or TRBV6-3 and TRBJ2-3, with TRBD1 matching 7 bases. CDR1 is MNHEY, CDR2 SVGEGT, per germline. The CDR3 extends over 13 amino acids. The CDR3 protein is CASSRGLRTEREF. The CDR3 bases are TGTGCCAGCAGTAGGGGGCTGAGGACGGAGAGAGAGTTT.

This clonotype was found many times. This chain joins TRBV7-9 and TRBJ2-3; possibly TRBD1 for D (6 bases). V dropped 6 bases and J dropped 3 bases, with 16 bases sitting between them. The length of the CDR3 is 15 residues. Germline-derived CDR1 and CDR2 are SEHNR and FQNEAQ (reference sequence). DNA for the CDR3: TGTGCCAGCAGACTCCAGTGGGGGCAGACAGATACGCAGTATTTT. This encodes CASRLQWGQTDTQYF.